Listed here are 5 T cell receptor beta chains from one sample, sequenced in a study of response to subunit inactivated influenza vaccine (dated by TCRdb to 2017 to 2018). Receptor amplification or capture employed RT-PCR. The sequencing machine was an Illumina HiSeq 2500. TCRdb's own reprocessing of the public reads used fastp at Q25 and MiXCR and kept productive beta chains. Every entry covers one CDR3 protein and lists the most common genes and DNA from its rows. The sample yields some 540,000 distinct CDR3 sequences; under 25% were counted once. The ten most abundant clones make up about 3% of the sample. This sample also appeared in a second study, on T cells expressing NK-cell markers. As the second publication notes: TCR beta cDNA libraries were made by 5'RACE template switching that added a universal primer site and unique molecular identifiers.

Specimen: CD4+ T cells sorted from PBMCs, collected approximately 12 days after vaccination. These receptors originate from a man aged 50 to 60 who received an inactivated influenza vaccine. Donor details come from another sample of the same person, matched by shared clones.

This clonotype was seen a few times. This chain connects TRBV5-1 to TRBJ2-7, with 7 bases lining up with TRBD1. After removal of 4 bases from V and 3 bases from J, the junction contained 10 bases not matched to a gene. CDR1 is SGHRS, CDR2 YFSETQ, per germline. CDR3 length equals 15 residues. This CDR3 is CASSPPGQLVYEQYF. The DNA for the CDR3 is TGCGCCAGCAGCCCTCCGGGACAGTTGGTCTACGAGCAGTACTTC.

The V call is TRBV19, the J call TRBJ2-5, with D possibly matching TRBD1 (6 bases). The germline gives CDR1 LNHDA, CDR2 SQIVND (reference sequence). The V end lost 5 bases, the J end lost 3 bases, and 10 bases lay between the germline ends. The CDR3 consists of 13 residues. Here the CDR3 DNA reads TGTGCCAGTAGTGCGGCAGGGGAAGAGACCCAGTACTTC. Its protein product is CASSAAGEETQYF.

This clonotype appeared a single time. The V and J genes are TRBV5-1 and TRBJ1-3; D call uncertain. The V end was cut by 3 bases, the J end by 0 bases, with 10 bases between. The length of the CDR3 is 15 residues. CDR1 is SGHRS and CDR2 is YFSETQ in the germline V gene. The CDR3 loop reads CASSYSGVSGNTIYF. In DNA form, the CDR3 reads TGCGCCAGCAGCTACTCGGGAGTCTCTGGAAACACCATATATTTT.

The chain is built from TRBV24-1 and TRBJ2-7; 9 bases agree with TRBD1. CDR1 and CDR2 (germline): KGHDR, SFDVKD. The V segment lost 3 bases and the J segment 6 bases; nucleotides outside the gene matches: 14. The CDR3 is 17 amino acids. The CDR3 region has the DNA TGTGCCACCAGTGATCCCGCCGGGACAGGGAAAGTAGGCGAGCAGTACTTC. This codes for CATSDPAGTGKVGEQYF.

This clonotype has a handful of counts. The V gene is TRBV3-1, the J gene TRBJ2-7; no firm D call. The CDR3 extends over 13 amino acids. Germline V gives CDR1 LGHDT, CDR2 YNNKEL (reference sequence). The V end was cut by 3 bases, the J end by 7 bases, with 13 bases between. The DNA of the CDR3 is TGTGCCAGCAGCCAGGCCCAGAGGCGGGAGCAGTACTTC. Amino acid sequence: CASSQAQRREQYF.